A selection of T cell receptor beta chains follows, all from one sample in a study of immune heterogeneity within non-small cell lung tumors. TCRdb re-derived calls from the multiplex PCR reads in MiXCR, one entry per CDR3 protein. This sample has fewer than 13,000 distinct CDR3 sequences, with roughly 30% found just once. What was sequenced was lung tumor tissue. These receptors all stem from a woman aged 55-69 years with non-small cell lung cancer. Both conserved end residues are part of each CDR3. The D gene is left open where the match is weak. Size tells how often a clone was seen (once, few, many) or the class of an expanded clone, and some rows leave it out.

j_call | v_call | d_call | clone_size | cdr3_aa | cdr3_nt
TRBJ1-5 | TRBV28 | TRBD1 | . | CASRTGQGGQPQHF | TGTGCCAGCAGAACCGGACAGGGGGGTCAGCCCCAGCATTTT
TRBJ2-7 | TRBV3-1 | TRBD1 | . | CASSPPGTGYYEQYF | TGTGCCAGCAGCCCACCCGGGACAGGGTATTACGAGCAGTACTTC
TRBJ2-3 | TRBV28 | TRBD1 | . | CAGGSRDRAGTDTQYF | TGTGCCGGCGGGTCCCGGGACAGGGCCGGGACAGATACGCAGTATTTT
TRBJ1-2 | TRBV6-6 | . | medium-sized | CASSYLNRLSGLGGYTF | TGTGCCAGCAGTTACTTGAATCGACTTTCAGGGTTAGGTGGCTACACCTTC
TRBJ1-5 | TRBV28 | . | medium-sized | CASTLGALPQHF | TGTGCCAGCACCCTCGGGGCTTTGCCCCAGCATTTT
TRBJ2-7 | TRBV3-1 | . | few | CASSQDFAYEQYF | TGTGCCAGCAGCCAGGACTTTGCCTACGAGCAGTACTTC
TRBJ1-3 | TRBV27 | . | many | CASSRALGVEAGNTIYF | TGTGCCAGCAGTAGAGCCTTAGGGGTTGAGGCTGGAAACACCATATATTTT
TRBJ2-3 | TRBV5-4 | . | . | CASSPFREAAGTDTQYF | TGTGCCAGCAGCCCCTTCCGGGAAGCGGCGGGGACAGATACGCAGTATTTT
TRBJ1-1 | TRBV11-2 | . | many | CASSFNLNTEAFF | TGTGCCAGCAGCTTTAACCTGAACACTGAAGCTTTCTTT
TRBJ2-7 | TRBV5-4 | TRBD1 | . | CASTPGQGDYEQYF | TGTGCCAGCACCCCCGGACAGGGGGACTACGAGCAGTACTTC
TRBJ2-1 | TRBV11-2 | TRBD2 | medium-sized | CASSLVGREGGSYNEQFF | TGTGCCAGCAGCTTAGTTGGACGGGAGGGGGGGTCCTACAATGAGCAGTTCTTC
TRBJ2-2 | TRBV28 | TRBD2 | medium-sized | CASSSSGESGELFF | TGTGCCAGCAGTTCTAGCGGGGAGAGTGGGGAGCTGTTTTTT
TRBJ2-1 | TRBV20-1 | TRBD1 | . | CSDSRGRDEQFF | TGCAGTGATAGCAGGGGGCGCGATGAGCAGTTCTTC
TRBJ2-2 | TRBV20-1 | TRBD2 | many | CSARVGGLAAGELFF | TGCAGTGCTAGAGTAGGGGGACTAGCGGCCGGGGAGCTGTTTTTT
TRBJ2-7 | TRBV20-1 | . | . | CSAKGLFSGEQYF | TGCAGTGCTAAGGGCCTTTTTTCGGGCGAGCAGTACTTC
TRBJ2-7 | TRBV7-3 | . | medium-sized | CASSPQRSSYEQYF | TGTGCCAGCAGCCCCCAGAGGAGCTCCTACGAGCAGTACTTC
TRBJ1-3 | TRBV27 | . | many | CASSRASGVEAGNTIYF | TGTGCCAGCAGTAGAGCCTCAGGGGTTGAGGCTGGAAACACCATATATTTT
TRBJ2-5 | TRBV20-1 | TRBD2 | few | CSARDLPSGREKETQYF | TGCAGTGCTAGAGATCTGCCTAGCGGGAGGGAGAAAGAGACCCAGTACTTC
TRBJ1-2 | TRBV7-8 | . | medium-sized | CASSPIIGEQTNYGYTF | TGTGCCAGCAGCCCCATTATAGGAGAACAGACTAACTATGGCTACACCTTC
TRBJ1-4 | TRBV6-5 | . | . | CAKRYSWLITNEKLFF | TGTGCCAAGCGTTACTCGTGGCTGATTACTAATGAAAAACTGTTTTTT
TRBJ1-3 | TRBV30 | . | medium-sized | CAWDRTSGNTIYF | TGTGCCTGGGACAGAACCTCTGGAAACACCATATATTTT
TRBJ2-3 | TRBV20-1 | TRBD2 | . | CSARGWRISGRSDTQYF | TGCAGTGCTAGAGGTTGGCGGATTAGCGGGAGGTCAGATACGCAGTATTTT
TRBJ2-2 | TRBV5-1 | TRBD1 | . | CASSYGQDGYGELFF | TGCGCCAGCAGCTACGGACAGGACGGGTACGGGGAGCTGTTTTTT
TRBJ2-2 | TRBV7-3 | . | many | CASSSWDGIVGGELFF | TGTGCCAGCAGCTCCTGGGACGGGATAGTCGGCGGGGAGCTGTTTTTT
TRBJ2-3 | TRBV12-3/TRBV12-4 | . | . | CASSMSAKPASTDTQYF | TGTGCCAGCAGTATGTCGGCCAAACCCGCTAGCACAGATACGCAGTATTTT
TRBJ2-3 | TRBV4-3 | TRBD2 | many | CASSRDSGTSDTQYF | TGCGCCAGCAGCCGAGACTCTGGGACTAGCGATACGCAGTATTTT
TRBJ1-1 | TRBV15 | . | medium-sized | CATSRAQGLAEAFF | TGTGCCACCAGCAGAGCTCAGGGGTTGGCTGAAGCTTTCTTT
TRBJ2-7 | TRBV6-1 | . | many | CASSTGPYEQYF | TGTGCCAGCAGCACGGGCCCCTACGAGCAGTACTTC
TRBJ2-7 | TRBV5-1 | TRBD2 | few | CASSFRASGSYEQYF | TGCGCCAGCAGCTTCAGGGCTAGCGGGAGCTACGAGCAGTACTTC
TRBJ2-7 | TRBV6-2/TRBV6-3 | . | many | CASSYSSGTPSYEQYF | TGTGCCAGCAGTTACTCCTCCGGGACGCCCTCCTACGAGCAGTACTTC
TRBJ1-5 | TRBV20-1 | . | . | CSARDLGGFNQPQHF | TGCAGTGCTAGAGACCTGGGCGGATTTAATCAGCCCCAGCATTTT
TRBJ2-2 | TRBV6-2/TRBV6-3 | . | medium-sized | CASSYGGVTGELFF | TGTGCCAGCAGTTACGGCGGGGTCACCGGGGAGCTGTTTTTT
TRBJ2-7 | TRBV6-2/TRBV6-3 | . | . | CASSFGQYYEQYF | TGTGCCAGCAGCTTTGGACAGTACTACGAGCAGTACTTC
TRBJ2-4 | TRBV5-1 | . | many | CASSLEGIEQNIQYF | TGCGCCAGCAGCTTGGAGGGGATAGAACAAAACATTCAGTACTTC
TRBJ2-1 | TRBV18 | . | many | CASSPRMQPNEQFF | TGTGCCAGCTCACCAAGGATGCAACCTAATGAGCAGTTCTTC
TRBJ1-1 | TRBV11-2 | . | once | CASSPPGRGAEAFF | TGTGCCAGCAGCCCTCCGGGCCGGGGGGCTGAAGCTTTCTTT
TRBJ1-2 | TRBV2 | . | medium-sized | CASSEQGYYGYTF | TGTGCCAGCAGTGAACAAGGGTACTATGGCTACACCTTC
TRBJ2-3 | TRBV10-3 | TRBD2 | few | CAISLAGGPQYF | TGTGCCATAAGCCTAGCGGGAGGACCGCAGTATTTT
TRBJ2-7 | TRBV5-1 | TRBD2 | large | CASSLGLAGELSWYEQYF | TGCGCCAGCAGCTTGGGACTAGCGGGAGAATTGTCGTGGTACGAGCAGTACTTC
TRBJ2-7 | TRBV11-2 | . | few | CASGVGGLFEQYF | TGTGCCAGCGGGGTAGGGGGGCTCTTCGAGCAGTACTTC
TRBJ2-7 | TRBV7-3 | TRBD1 | . | CASSSGQGRAYEQYF | TGTGCCAGCAGCAGTGGACAGGGGAGGGCCTACGAGCAGTACTTC
TRBJ1-2 | TRBV5-6 | . | . | CTSSLPATKGGYTF | TGTACCAGCAGCTTGCCCGCCACTAAGGGCGGCTACACCTTC
TRBJ2-5 | TRBV4-1 | . | few | CASSQGWGGVQETQYF | TGCGCCAGCAGCCAAGGCTGGGGCGGAGTCCAAGAGACCCAGTACTTC
TRBJ2-3 | TRBV19 | . | few | CASNGRGKGDTQYF | TGTGCCAGTAACGGCCGAGGGAAGGGGGATACGCAGTATTTT
TRBJ2-3 | TRBV2 | . | medium-sized | CASRGLTDTQYF | TGTGCCAGCAGGGGGCTAACAGATACGCAGTATTTT
TRBJ2-5 | TRBV6-2/TRBV6-3 | . | once | CASPLGTQYF | TGTGCCAGCCCTTTGGGGACCCAGTACTTC
TRBJ1-6 | TRBV20-1 | . | many | CSARDFGQGSSPLHF | TGCAGTGCTAGAGATTTCGGCCAGGGTAGTTCACCCCTCCACTTT